This T cell receptor (beta chain) was sequenced in a study of T cell responses to AZD1222 COVID-19 vaccine. V lost 4 bases, J lost 5 bases, and 20 bases lay in between. Germline V gives CDR1 SGHAT, CDR2 FQNNGV. The CDR3 spans 16 residues. Second-dose schedules of about 4 or about 12 weeks were combined. TCRdb's table, derived via immunoSEQ multiplex PCR, lists solely in-frame clones and lacks some. The sample holds some 110,000 clones, 86% seen once. The clonotype comes from an adult who received the AZD1222 COVID-19 vaccine. The material sequenced was peripheral blood, taken 28 days after the second AZD1222 dose. This chain links TRBV11-2 with TRBJ1-1; weak D call: TRBD1 (5 bases). The DNA for the CDR3 is TGTGCCAGCAGCTCGGTTCGGGGTCGGGGCGGTACTGAAGCTTTCTTT. Translated: CASSSVRGRGGTEAFF.